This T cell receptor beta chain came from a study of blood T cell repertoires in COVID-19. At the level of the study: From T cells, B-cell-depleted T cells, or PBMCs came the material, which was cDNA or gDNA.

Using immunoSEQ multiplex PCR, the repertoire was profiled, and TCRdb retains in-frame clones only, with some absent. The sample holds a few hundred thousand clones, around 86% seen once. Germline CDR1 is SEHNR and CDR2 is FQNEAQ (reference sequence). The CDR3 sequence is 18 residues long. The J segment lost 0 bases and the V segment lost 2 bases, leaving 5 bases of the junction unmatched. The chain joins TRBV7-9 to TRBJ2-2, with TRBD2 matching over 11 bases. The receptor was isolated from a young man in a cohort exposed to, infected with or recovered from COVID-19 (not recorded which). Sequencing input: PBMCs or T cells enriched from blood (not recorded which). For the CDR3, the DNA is TGTGCCAGCAGCTTAAGGGTGACTAGCGGGGCGAACACCGGGGAGCTGTTTTTT. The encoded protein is CASSLRVTSGANTGELFF.